Reported below is one T cell receptor beta chain. Its antigen is as yet unknown. The source of the sample is a study of type 1 regulatory T cells. Study information: This in vitro CD4 product, T-allo10, is enriched for Tr1 cells and alloantigen-specific.

Points from the study as a whole: Tr1 cells had a more restricted TCR repertoire than non-Tr1 cells.

TCRdb processed the reads anew with MiXCR; each CDR3 protein has one entry. Of about 60,000 distinct CDR3 sequences listed, approximately 60% were seen once; the top ten hold approximately 1.8%. Sequencing was performed on cultured non-Tr1 T cells, either the whole culture or a sorted T cell fraction (not recorded which). This TCR derives from a human donor in good health.

The CDR3 region has the DNA TGCGCCAGCAGCCCAGTTGAGACTTACGACTACGAGCAGTACTTC. It translates to CASSPVETYDYEQYF. The chain combines TRBV4-1 with TRBJ2-7; D is uncertain. V shed 4 bases and J shed 3 bases, with 16 bases lying between them. This CDR3 comprises 15 residues. The germline V gene encodes CDR1 MGHRA and CDR2 YSYEKL.